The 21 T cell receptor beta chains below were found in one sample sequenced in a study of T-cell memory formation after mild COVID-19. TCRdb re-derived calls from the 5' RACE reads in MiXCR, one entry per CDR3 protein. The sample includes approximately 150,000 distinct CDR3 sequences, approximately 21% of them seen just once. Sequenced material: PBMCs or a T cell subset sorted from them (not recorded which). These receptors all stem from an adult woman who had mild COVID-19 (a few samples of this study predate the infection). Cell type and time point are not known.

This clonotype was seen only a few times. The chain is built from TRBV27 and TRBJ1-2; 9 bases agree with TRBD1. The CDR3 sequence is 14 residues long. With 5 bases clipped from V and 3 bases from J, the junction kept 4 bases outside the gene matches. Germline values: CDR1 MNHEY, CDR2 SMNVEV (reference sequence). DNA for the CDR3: TGTGCCAGCAGTCGACAGGGGGAAGACTATGGCTACACCTTC. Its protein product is CASSRQGEDYGYTF.

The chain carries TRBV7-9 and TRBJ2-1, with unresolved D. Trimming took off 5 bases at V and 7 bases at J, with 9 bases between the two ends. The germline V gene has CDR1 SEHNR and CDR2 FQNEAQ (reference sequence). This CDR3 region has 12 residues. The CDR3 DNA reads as TGTGCCAGCAGCGGGCTTTGGAATGAGCAGTTCTTC. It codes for CASSGLWNEQFF.

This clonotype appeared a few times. For the CDR3, the DNA is TGTGCCAGCAGAGTCATAACAGATACGCAGTATTTT. It is translated as CASRVITDTQYF. The genes are TRBV7-2 and TRBJ2-3; D not certain. Trimming shortened V by 6 bases and J by 3 bases, and 7 bases separated the two germline ends. The germline gives CDR1 SGHTA, CDR2 FQGNSA. The CDR3 covers 12 residues.

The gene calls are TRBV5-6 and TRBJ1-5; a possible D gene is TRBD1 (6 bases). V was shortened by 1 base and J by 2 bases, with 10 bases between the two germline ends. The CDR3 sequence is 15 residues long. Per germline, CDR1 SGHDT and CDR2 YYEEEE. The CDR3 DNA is TGTGCCAGCAGCTTGTTGGGGGCTGGCAATCAGCCCCAGCATTTT. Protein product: CASSLLGAGNQPQHF.

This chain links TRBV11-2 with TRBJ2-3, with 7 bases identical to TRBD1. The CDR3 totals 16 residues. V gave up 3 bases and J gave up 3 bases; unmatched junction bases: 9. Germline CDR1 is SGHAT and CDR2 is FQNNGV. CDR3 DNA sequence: TGTGCCAGCAGCTTCGGACAGGCCGTTTCGACAGATACGCAGTATTTT. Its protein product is CASSFGQAVSTDTQYF.

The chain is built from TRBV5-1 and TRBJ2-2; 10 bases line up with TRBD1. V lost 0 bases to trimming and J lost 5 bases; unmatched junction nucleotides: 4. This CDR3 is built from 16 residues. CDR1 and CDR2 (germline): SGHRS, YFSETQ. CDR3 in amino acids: CASSLAGTGETGELFF. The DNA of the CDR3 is TGCGCCAGCAGCTTGGCCGGGACAGGGGAAACCGGGGAGCTGTTTTTT.

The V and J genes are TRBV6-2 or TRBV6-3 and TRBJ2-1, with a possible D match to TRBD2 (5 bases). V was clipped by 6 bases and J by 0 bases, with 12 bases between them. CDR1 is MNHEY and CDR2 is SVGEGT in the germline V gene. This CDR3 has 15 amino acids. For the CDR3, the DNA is TGTGCCAGCAGACGAGGAACTAGCTCCTACAATGAGCAGTTCTTC. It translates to CASRRGTSSYNEQFF.

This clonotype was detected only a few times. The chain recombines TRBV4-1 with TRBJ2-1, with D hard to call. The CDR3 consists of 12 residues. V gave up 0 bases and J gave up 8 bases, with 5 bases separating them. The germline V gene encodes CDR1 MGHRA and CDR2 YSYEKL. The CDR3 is CASSQELYEQFF. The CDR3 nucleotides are TGCGCCAGCAGCCAAGAATTGTATGAGCAGTTCTTC.

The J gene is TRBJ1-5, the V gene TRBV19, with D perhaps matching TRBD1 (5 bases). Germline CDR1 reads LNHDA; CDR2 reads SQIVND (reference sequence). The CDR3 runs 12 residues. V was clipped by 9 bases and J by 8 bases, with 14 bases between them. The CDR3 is CARLVGGKPQHF. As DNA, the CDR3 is TGTGCCAGATTGGTCGGGGGAAAGCCCCAGCATTTT.

The DNA for the CDR3 is TGCGCCAGCAGCCAAGGCGGCGGACTGAACACCGGGGAGCTGTTTTTT. Translated: CASSQGGGLNTGELFF. This rearrangement joins TRBV4-1 to TRBJ2-2, with D possibly matching TRBD2 (5 bases). The germline V gene has CDR1 MGHRA and CDR2 YSYEKL. This CDR3 region has 16 residues. V lost 1 base and J 1 base, leaving 10 bases between the germline ends.

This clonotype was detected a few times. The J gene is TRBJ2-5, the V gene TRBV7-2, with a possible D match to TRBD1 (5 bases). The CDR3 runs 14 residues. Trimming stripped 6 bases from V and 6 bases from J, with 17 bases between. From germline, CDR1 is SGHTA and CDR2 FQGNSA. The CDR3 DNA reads TGTGCCAGCAGTCCTTCCGCAGGGATAAAGACCCAGTACTTC. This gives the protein CASSPSAGIKTQYF.

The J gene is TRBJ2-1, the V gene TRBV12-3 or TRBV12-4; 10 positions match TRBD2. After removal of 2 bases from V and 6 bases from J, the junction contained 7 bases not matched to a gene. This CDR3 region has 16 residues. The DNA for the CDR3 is TGTGCCAGCAGTTTATGGGTACTAGCGGGATCCAATGAGCAGTTCTTC. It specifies CASSLWVLAGSNEQFF.

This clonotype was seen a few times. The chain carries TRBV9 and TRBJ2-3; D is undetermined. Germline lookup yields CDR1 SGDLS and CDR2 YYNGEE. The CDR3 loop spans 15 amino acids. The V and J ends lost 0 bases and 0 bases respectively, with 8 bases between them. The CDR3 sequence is CASSVELRSTDTQYF. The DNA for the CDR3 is TGTGCCAGCAGCGTAGAATTAAGGAGCACAGATACGCAGTATTTT. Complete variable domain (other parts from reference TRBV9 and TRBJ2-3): DSGVTQTPKHLITATGQRVTLRCSPRSGDLSVYWYQQSLDQGLQFLIQYYNGEERAKGNILERFSAQQFPDLHSELNLSSLELGDSALYFCASSVELRSTDTQYFGPGTRLTVL.

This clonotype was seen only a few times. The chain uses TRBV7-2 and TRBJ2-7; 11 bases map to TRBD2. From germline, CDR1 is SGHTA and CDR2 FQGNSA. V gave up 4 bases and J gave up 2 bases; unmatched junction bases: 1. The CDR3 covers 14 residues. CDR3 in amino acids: CASSSTSGTYEQYF. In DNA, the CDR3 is TGTGCCAGCAGCTCGACTAGCGGGACCTACGAGCAGTACTTC.

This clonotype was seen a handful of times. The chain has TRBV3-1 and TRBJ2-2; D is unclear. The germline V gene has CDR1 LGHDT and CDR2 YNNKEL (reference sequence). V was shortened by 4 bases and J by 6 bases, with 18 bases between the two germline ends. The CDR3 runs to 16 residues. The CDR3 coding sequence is TGTGCCAGCAGCCCCCGCCGACCCCCGCGTTCCGGGGAGCTGTTTTTT. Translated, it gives CASSPRRPPRSGELFF.

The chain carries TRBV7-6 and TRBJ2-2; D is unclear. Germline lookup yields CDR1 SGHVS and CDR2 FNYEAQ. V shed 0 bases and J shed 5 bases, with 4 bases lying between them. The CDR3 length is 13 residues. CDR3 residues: CASSLAVTGELFF. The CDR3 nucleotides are TGTGCCAGCAGCTTAGCGGTTACCGGGGAGCTGTTTTTT.

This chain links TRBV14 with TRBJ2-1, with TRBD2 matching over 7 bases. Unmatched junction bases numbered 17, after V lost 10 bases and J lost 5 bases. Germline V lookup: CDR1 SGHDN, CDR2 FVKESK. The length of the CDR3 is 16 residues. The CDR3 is CATKRVAGVINNEQFF. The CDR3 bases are TGTGCCACTAAGAGGGTGGCGGGAGTCATCAACAATGAGCAGTTCTTC. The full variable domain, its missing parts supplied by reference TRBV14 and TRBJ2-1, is EAGVTQFPSHSVIEKGQTVTLRCDPISGHDNLYWYRRVMGKEIKFLLHFVKESKQDESGMPNNRFLAERTGGTYSTLKVQPAELEDSGVYFCATKRVAGVINNEQFFGPGTRLTVL.

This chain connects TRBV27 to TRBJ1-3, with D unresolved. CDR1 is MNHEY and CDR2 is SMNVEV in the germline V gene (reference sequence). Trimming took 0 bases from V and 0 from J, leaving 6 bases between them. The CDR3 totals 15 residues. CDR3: CASSLSSASGNTIYF. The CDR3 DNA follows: TGTGCCAGCAGTTTATCGTCGGCCTCTGGAAACACCATATATTTT.

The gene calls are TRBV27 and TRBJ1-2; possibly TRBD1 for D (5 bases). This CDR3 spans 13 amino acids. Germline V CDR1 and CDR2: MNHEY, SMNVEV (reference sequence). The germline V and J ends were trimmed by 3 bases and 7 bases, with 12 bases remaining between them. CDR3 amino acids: CASSFGRVGGYTF. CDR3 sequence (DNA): TGTGCCAGCAGTTTCGGCAGGGTCGGTGGCTACACCTTC.

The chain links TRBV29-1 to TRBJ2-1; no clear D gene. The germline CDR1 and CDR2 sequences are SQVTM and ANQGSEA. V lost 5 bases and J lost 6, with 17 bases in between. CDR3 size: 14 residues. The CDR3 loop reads CSVWYAQLANEQFF. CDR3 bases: TGCAGCGTTTGGTACGCCCAGCTCGCCAATGAGCAGTTCTTC.

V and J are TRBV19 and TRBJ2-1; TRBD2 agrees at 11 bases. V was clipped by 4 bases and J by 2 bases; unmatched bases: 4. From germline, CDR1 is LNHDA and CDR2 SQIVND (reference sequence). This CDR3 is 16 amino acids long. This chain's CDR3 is CASSRLAGRPYNEQFF. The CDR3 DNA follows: TGTGCCAGTAGTAGACTAGCGGGAAGACCCTACAATGAGCAGTTCTTC.